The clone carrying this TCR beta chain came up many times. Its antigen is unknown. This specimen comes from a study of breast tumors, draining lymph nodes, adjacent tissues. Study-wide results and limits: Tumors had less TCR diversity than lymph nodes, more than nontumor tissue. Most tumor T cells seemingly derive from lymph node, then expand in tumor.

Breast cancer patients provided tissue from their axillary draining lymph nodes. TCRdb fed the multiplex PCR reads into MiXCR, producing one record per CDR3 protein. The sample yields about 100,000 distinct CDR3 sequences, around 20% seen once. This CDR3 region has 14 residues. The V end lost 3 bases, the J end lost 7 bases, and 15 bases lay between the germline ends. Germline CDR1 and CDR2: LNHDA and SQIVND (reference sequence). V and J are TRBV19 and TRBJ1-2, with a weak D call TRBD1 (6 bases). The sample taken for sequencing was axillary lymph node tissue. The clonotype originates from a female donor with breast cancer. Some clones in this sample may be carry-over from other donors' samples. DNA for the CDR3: TGTGCCAGTAGTATCGTAGGCCAGGGGCTTGGCTACACCTTC. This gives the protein CASSIVGQGLGYTF.